This entry lists 5 T cell receptor beta chains sequenced from one sample in a study of OX40 agonist ivuxolimab in advanced cancers. Sequenced by immunoSEQ multiplex PCR; TCRdb stores in-frame clones only, minus some. The sample holds about 16,000 clones; around 90% are singletons and the top ten take 25% to 35%. The starting material was CD4+ or CD8+ T cells sorted from blood, obtained in a trial of the OX40 agonist ivuxolimab. Every receptor here comes from an adult with an advanced solid tumor such as melanoma, head and neck, liver or kidney cancer.

This clone was observed a single time. The chain couples TRBV10-2 to TRBJ2-2, with no clear D. Trimming cost V 4 bases and J 5 bases, with 5 bases left between them. The CDR3 has 12 residues. Germline CDR1 and CDR2: WSHSY and SAAADI. CDR3: CASSVYTGELFF. CDR3 in DNA: TGCGCCAGCAGTGTTTATACCGGGGAGCTGTTTTTT.

The chain couples TRBV7-2 to TRBJ2-7; 8 nucleotides line up with TRBD2. Germline loops: CDR1 SGHTA, CDR2 FQGNSA. J lost 3 bases, V lost 1 base, and 5 bases had no gene match. The CDR3 length is 15 residues. This CDR3 is CASSLGVTSGYEQYF. The CDR3 coding sequence is TGTGCCAGCAGCTTAGGAGTAACTAGCGGCTACGAGCAGTACTTC.

The chain links TRBV9 to TRBJ2-1; no reliable D call. Trimming pared 4 bases from V and 8 bases from J, leaving 16 bases between. CDR3 length: 14 amino acids. The germline gives CDR1 SGDLS, CDR2 YYNGEE. Written as DNA, the CDR3 is TGTGCCAGCAGCTCCCCTCCACCCCACGATGAGCAGTTCTTC. Translation: CASSSPPPHDEQFF.

The chain combines TRBV5-1 with TRBJ2-1, with TRBD2 matching over 10 bases. The germline V gene has CDR1 SGHRS and CDR2 YFSETQ. The V segment lost 4 bases and the J segment 7 bases; nucleotides outside the gene matches: 5. This CDR3 region has 14 residues. The CDR3 DNA sequence: TGCGCCAGCAGCATTCCTAGCGGGAGAAATGAGCAGTTCTTC. As protein: CASSIPSGRNEQFF. Complete variable domain (other parts from reference TRBV5-1 and TRBJ2-1): KAGVTQTPRYLIKTRGQQVTLSCSPISGHRSVSWYQQTPGQGLQFLFEYFSETQRNKGNFPGRFSGRQFSNSRSEMNVSTLELGDSALYLCASSIPSGRNEQFFGPGTRLTVL.

CDR3 bases: TGCGCCAGCAGATATTTGGGGAGTAACGAGCAGTACTTC. It encodes CASRYLGSNEQYF. V is TRBV5-1 and J is TRBJ2-7; TRBD2 might be the D (5 bases). The CDR3 runs 13 residues. Germline CDR1 SGHRS, CDR2 YFSETQ. Trimming removed 5 bases at V and 5 bases at J, with 14 bases between. The full variable domain, rest sourced from reference TRBV5-1 and TRBJ2-7, is KAGVTQTPRYLIKTRGQQVTLSCSPISGHRSVSWYQQTPGQGLQFLFEYFSETQRNKGNFPGRFSGRQFSNSRSEMNVSTLELGDSALYLCASRYLGSNEQYFGPGTRLTVT.